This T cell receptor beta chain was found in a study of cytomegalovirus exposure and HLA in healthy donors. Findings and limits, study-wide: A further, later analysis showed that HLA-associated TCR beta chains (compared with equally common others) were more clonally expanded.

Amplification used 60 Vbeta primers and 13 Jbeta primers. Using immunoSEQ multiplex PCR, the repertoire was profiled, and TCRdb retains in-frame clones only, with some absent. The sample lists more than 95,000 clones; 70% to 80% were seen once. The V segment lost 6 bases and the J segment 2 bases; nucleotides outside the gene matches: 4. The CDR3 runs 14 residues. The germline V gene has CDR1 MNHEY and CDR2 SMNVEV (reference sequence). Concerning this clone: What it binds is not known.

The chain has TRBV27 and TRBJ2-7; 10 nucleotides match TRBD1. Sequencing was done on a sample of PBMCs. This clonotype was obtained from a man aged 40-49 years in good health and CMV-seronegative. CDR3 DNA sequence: TGTGCCAGCAGCAGGACAGGGGGGGCCTACGAGCAGTACTTC. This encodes CASSRTGGAYEQYF.